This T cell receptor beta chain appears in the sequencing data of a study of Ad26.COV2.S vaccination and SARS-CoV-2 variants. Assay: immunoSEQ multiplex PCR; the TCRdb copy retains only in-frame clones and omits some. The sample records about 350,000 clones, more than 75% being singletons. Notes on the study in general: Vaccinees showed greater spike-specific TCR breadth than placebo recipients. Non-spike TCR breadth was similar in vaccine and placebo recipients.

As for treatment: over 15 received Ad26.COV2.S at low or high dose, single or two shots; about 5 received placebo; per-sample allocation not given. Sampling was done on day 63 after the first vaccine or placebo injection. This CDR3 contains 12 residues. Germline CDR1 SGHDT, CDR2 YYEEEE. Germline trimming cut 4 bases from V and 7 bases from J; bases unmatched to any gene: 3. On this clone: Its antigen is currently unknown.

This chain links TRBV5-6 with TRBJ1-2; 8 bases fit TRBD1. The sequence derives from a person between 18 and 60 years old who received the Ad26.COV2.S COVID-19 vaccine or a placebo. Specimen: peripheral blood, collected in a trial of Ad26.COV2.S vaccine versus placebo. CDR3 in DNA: TGTGCCAGCAGCGTCGGGACAGGTGGCTACACCTTC. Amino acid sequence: CASSVGTGGYTF.